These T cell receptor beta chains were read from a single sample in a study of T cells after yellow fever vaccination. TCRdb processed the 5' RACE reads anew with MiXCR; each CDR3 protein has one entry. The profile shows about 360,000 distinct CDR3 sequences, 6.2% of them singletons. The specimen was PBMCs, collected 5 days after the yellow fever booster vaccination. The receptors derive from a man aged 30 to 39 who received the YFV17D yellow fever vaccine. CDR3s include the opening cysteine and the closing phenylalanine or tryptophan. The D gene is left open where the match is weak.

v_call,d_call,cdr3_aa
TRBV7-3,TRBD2,CASSLRLAGVNEQFF
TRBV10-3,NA,CAIQGSGDLSSYNEQFF
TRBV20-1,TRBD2,CSARSTLAGGTDTQYF
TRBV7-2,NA,CASSLAYYEQYF
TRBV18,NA,CASLANMELDEAFF
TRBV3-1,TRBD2,CACCQDLRTSGGLNEQFF
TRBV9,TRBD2,CASSEQAGASNEQFF
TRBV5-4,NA,CASSLGLIPGTGELFF
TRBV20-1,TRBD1,CSASGQGRNEQFF
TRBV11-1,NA,CASSPLSGYEQYF
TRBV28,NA,CASSFQKIYEQYF
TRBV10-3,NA,CAASESGDFVSELFF
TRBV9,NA,CASSVSPGGTGELFF
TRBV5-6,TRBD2,CASSLSGNYEQYF
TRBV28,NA,CASSGVQPPYEQYF
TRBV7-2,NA,CASSNYLGGYGYTF
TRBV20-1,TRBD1,CSASMGQTGNTIYF
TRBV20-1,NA,CSAILGNTQYF
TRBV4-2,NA,CASSPRDAATNEKLFF
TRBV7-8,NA,CASSLQISGNTIYF
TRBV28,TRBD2,CASIVGGTSETYEQYF
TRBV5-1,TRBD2,CASRDSGSAASTDTQYF
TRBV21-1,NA,CASSTLTGTGPHEQYF
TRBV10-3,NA,CATLGTPFTDTQYF
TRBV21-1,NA,CASSNGRWSRRGNEQFF
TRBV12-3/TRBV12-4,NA,CAGGAPKNIQYF
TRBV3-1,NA,CASSQSAVRNTEAFF
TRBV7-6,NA,CASTRLPQGSEQYF
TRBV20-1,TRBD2,CSARSREGYNEQFF
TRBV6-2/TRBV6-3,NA,CASSYLRPSEQYF
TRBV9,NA,CASSVGVLRTEEQYF
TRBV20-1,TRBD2,CSTPGLTTDTQYF
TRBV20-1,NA,CSAHESLINYGYTF
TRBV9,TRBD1,CASSARTGNVAGELFF
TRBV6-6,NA,CASRGGPGTEAFF